These T cell receptor beta chains were read from a single sample in a study of blood T cell repertoires in COVID-19. The repertoire was sequenced with immunoSEQ multiplex PCR; TCRdb's copy has only in-frame clones and lacks some. Of around 200,000 clones listed, more than 75% are singletons. Input material: PBMCs or T cells enriched from blood (not recorded which). The receptor set was obtained from a man aged 40-49 years with acute COVID-19. Each CDR3 is given with its conserved first and last residue. D genes are given only for firm matches. The size entry is marked missing in some rows and otherwise reads once, few, many or a size class.

TRBV11-2	TRBJ1-3	-	-	TGTGCCAGCAGCTTAGACATTGGAAACACCATATATTTT	CASSLDIGNTIYF
TRBV4-1	TRBJ1-1	few	-	TGCGCCAGCAGCCAAGATCGAGCAACTCCAGGCGTTGGTTTCTTT	CASSQDRATPGVGFF
TRBV5-6	TRBJ1-1	-	-	TGTGCCAGCTCAGGTAGGATGGACACTGAAGCTTTCTTT	CASSGRMDTEAFF
TRBV6-1	TRBJ2-1	-	-	TGTGCCAGCAGTGAAGGCCAGGTCTATGAGCAGTTCTTC	CASSEGQVYEQFF
TRBV2	TRBJ2-1	-	-	TGTGCCAGCGTGGACTTCAATGAGCAGTTCTTC	CASVDFNEQFF
TRBV5-1	TRBJ2-5	-	-	TGCGCCAGCAGCTTGACCGGCACGGGGACCCAGTACTTC	CASSLTGTGTQYF
TRBV7-3	TRBJ2-3	-	-	TGTGCCAGCAGCTTATGGGGCCCTAGCACAGATACGCAGTATTTT	CASSLWGPSTDTQYF
TRBV6-5	TRBJ2-7	-	TRBD2	TGTGCCAGCAGCCTCCTAGCGGGAGTAGACGAGCAGTACTTC	CASSLLAGVDEQYF
TRBV6-5	TRBJ1-2	-	-	TGTGCCAGCAGTCATGGGGCGAGCTATGGCTACACCTTC	CASSHGASYGYTF
TRBV7-2	TRBJ1-5	once	-	TGTGCCAGCAGCTTAACCAATCGGGATCAGCCCCAGCATTTT	CASSLTNRDQPQHF
TRBV28	TRBJ2-1	-	-	TGTGCCAGCAGTGCCCCTGGGGGGATTCTATACAATGAGCAGTTCTTC	CASSAPGGILYNEQFF
TRBV2	TRBJ1-6	-	-	TGTGCCAGCAGTGGCGAGGCAAAAAACTCACCCCTCCACTTT	CASSGEAKNSPLHF
TRBV28	TRBJ1-5	-	TRBD1	TGTGCCAGCAGTTACGACAGGGGTCTTCGGCAGCCCCAGCATTTT	CASSYDRGLRQPQHF